This section outlines one T cell receptor beta chain sequence together with its context. The entry originates in a study of T cell responses to AZD1222 COVID-19 vaccine. Using immunoSEQ multiplex PCR, the repertoire was profiled, and TCRdb retains in-frame clones only, with some absent. The data show roughly 120,000 clones, 88% seen once. V was shortened by 6 bases and J by 6 bases, with 9 bases between the two germline ends. The CDR3 runs to 12 residues. Germline loops: CDR1 SGDLS, CDR2 YYNGEE. The receptor comes from an adult who received the AZD1222 COVID-19 vaccine. The sequencing used peripheral blood, collected 28 days after the second AZD1222 dose. This chain joins TRBV9 and TRBJ2-2, with D maybe TRBD1 (5 bases). Here the CDR3 DNA reads TGTGCCAGCACCGGACACGCCGGGGAGCTGTTTTTT. Encoded protein: CASTGHAGELFF. The whole variable domain, filled in from reference TRBV9 and TRBJ2-2, reads DSGVTQTPKHLITATGQRVTLRCSPRSGDLSVYWYQQSLDQGLQFLIQYYNGEERAKGNILERFSAQQFPDLHSELNLSSLELGDSALYFCASTGHAGELFFGEGSRLTVL.